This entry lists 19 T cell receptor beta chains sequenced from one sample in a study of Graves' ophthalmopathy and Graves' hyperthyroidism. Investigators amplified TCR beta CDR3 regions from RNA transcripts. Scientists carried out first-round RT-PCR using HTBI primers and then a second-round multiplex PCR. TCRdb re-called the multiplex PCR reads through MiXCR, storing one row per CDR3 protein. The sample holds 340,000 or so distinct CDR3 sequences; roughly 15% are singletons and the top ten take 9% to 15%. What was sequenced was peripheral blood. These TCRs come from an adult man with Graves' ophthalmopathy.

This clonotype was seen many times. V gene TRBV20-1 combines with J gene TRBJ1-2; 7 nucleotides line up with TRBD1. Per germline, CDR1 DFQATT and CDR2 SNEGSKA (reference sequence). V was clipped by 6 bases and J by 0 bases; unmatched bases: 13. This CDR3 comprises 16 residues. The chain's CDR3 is CSARGGSQGTNYGYTF. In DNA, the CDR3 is TGCAGTGCGCGGGGCGGGTCACAGGGGACTAACTATGGCTACACCTTC.

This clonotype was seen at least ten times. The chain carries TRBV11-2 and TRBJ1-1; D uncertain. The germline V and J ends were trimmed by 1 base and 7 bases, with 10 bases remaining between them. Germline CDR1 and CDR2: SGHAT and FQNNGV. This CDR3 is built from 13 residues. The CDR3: CASSLVWQSEAFF. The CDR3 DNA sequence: TGTGCCAGCAGCTTAGTTTGGCAGAGTGAAGCTTTCTTT.

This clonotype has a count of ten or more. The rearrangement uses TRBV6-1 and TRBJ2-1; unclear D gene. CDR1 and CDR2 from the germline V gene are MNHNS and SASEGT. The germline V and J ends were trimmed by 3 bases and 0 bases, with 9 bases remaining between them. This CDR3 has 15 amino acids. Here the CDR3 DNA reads TGTGCCAGCAGTGATGTGTTTAGCTCCTACAATGAGCAGTTCTTC. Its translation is CASSDVFSSYNEQFF.

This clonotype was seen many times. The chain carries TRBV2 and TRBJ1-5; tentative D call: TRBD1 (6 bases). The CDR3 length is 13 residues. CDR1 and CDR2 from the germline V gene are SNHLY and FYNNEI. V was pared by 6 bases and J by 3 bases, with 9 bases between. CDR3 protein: CASRRQDNQPQHF. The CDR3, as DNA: TGTGCCAGCAGAAGACAGGACAATCAGCCCCAGCATTTT. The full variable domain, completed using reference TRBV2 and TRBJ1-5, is EPEVTQTPSHQVTQMGQEVILRCVPISNHLYFYWYRQILGQKVEFLVSFYNNEISEKSEIFDDQFSVERPDGSNFTLKIRSTKLEDSAMYFCASRRQDNQPQHFGDGTRLSIL.

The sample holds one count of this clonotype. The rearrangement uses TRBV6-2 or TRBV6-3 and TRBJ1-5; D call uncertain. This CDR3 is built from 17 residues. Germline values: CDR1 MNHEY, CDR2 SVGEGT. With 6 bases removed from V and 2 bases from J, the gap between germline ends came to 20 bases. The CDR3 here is CASSHVVDPARNQPQHF. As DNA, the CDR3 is TGTGCCAGCAGCCACGTGGTGGATCCAGCCCGCAATCAGCCCCAGCATTTT.

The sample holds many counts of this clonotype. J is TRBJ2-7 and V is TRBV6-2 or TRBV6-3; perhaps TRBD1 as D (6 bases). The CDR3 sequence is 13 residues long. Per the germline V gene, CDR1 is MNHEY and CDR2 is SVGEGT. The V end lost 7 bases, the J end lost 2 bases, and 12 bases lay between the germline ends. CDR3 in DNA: TGTGCCAGCACAACAACAGGGCCCTACGAGCAGTACTTC. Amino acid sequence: CASTTTGPYEQYF.

In DNA, the CDR3 is TGTGCCAGCAGTCCTTATGGCGCGACAGGGGAAGAGACCCAGTACTTC. Translating gives CASSPYGATGEETQYF. The rearrangement joins TRBV6-1 to TRBJ2-5, with TRBD1 matching over 8 bases. CDR1 is MNHNS and CDR2 is SASEGT in the germline V gene. The CDR3 extends over 16 amino acids. The ends lost 5 bases at V and 3 bases at J; junction bases unmatched: 11.

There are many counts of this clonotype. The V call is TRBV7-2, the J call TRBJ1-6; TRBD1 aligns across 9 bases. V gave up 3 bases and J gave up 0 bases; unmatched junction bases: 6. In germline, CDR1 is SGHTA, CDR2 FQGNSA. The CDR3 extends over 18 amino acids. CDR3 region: CASSLSGTGSSYNSPLHF. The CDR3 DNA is TGTGCCAGCAGCTTGTCCGGGACAGGGAGCTCCTATAATTCACCCCTCCACTTT.

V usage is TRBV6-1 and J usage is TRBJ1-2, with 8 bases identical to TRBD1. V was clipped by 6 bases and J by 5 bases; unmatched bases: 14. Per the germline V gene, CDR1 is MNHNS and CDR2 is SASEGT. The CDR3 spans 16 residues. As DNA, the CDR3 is TGTGCCAGCAGAGCCCGACAGGGGCGTCGGTCTTATGGCTACACCTTC. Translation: CASRARQGRRSYGYTF.

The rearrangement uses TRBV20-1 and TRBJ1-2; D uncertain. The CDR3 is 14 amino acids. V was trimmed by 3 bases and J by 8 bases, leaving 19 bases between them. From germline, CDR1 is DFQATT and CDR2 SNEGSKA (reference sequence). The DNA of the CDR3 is TGCAGTGCTAGTATCCCCAGCGACAAACGAGGCTACACCTTC. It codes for CSASIPSDKRGYTF.

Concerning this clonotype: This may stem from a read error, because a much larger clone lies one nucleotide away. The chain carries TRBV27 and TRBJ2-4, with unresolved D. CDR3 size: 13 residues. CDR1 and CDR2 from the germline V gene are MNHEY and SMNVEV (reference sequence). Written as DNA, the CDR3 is TGTGCCAGCAGTTACGGAGCCAAAAACACTCAGTACTTC. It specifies CASSYGAKNTQYF.

The CDR3, as DNA: TGTGCCAGCTCACCAAGACAAGACATGAACACTGAAGCTTTCTTT. Protein sequence: CASSPRQDMNTEAFF. The gene calls are TRBV18 and TRBJ1-1; no firm D call. Germline V gives CDR1 KGHSH, CDR2 LQKENI. With 2 bases removed from V and 0 bases from J, the gap between germline ends came to 10 bases. This CDR3 is 15 amino acids long. The whole variable domain, remainder taken from reference TRBV18 and TRBJ1-1, is NAGVMQNPRHLVRRRGQEARLRCSPMKGHSHVYWYRQLPEEGLKFMVYLQKENIIDESGMPKERFSAEFPKEGPSILRIQQVVRGDSAAYFCASSPRQDMNTEAFFGQGTRLTVV.

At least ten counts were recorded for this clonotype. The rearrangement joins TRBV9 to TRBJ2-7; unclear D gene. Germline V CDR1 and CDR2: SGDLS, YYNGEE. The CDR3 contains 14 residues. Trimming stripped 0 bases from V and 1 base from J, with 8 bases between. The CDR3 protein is CASSVATYSYEQYF. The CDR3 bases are TGTGCCAGCAGCGTAGCGACTTATTCCTACGAGCAGTACTTC.

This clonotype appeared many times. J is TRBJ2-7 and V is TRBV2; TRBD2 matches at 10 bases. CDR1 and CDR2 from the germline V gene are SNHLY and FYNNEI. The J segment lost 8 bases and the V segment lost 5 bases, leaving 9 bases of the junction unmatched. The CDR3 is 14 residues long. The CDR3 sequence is CASSTSGAPAKQYF. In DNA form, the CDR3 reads TGTGCCAGCAGTACTAGCGGGGCCCCCGCCAAGCAGTACTTC.

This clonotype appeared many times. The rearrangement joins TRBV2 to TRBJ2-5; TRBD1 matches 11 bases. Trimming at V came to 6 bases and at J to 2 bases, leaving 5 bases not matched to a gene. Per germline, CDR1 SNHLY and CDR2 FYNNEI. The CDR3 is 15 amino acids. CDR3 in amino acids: CASRKDRGRQETQYF. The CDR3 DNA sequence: TGTGCCAGCAGAAAGGACAGGGGGCGTCAAGAGACCCAGTACTTC.

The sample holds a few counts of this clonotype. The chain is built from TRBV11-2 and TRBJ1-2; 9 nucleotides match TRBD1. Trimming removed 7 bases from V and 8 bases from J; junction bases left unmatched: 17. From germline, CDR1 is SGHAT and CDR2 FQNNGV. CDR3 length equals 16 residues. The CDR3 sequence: CASTREGTGPTDGYTF. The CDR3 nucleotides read TGTGCCAGCACTAGGGAGGGGACAGGGCCCACTGACGGCTACACCTTC.

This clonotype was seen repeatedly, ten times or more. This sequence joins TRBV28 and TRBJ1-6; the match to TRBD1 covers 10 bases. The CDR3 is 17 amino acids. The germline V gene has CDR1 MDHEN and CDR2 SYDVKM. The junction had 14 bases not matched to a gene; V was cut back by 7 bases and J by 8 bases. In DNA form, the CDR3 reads TGTGCCAGCATCCCCGAGGGATTCGGGACAGGGGATTCACCCCTCCACTTT. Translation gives CASIPEGFGTGDSPLHF.

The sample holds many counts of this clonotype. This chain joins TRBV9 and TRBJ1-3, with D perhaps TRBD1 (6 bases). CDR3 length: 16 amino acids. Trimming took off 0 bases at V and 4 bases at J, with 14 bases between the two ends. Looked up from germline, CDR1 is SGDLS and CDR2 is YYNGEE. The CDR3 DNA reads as TGTGCCAGCAGCGTAGGAGCAGGGGTTGCAGGAAACACCATATATTTT. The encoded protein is CASSVGAGVAGNTIYF.

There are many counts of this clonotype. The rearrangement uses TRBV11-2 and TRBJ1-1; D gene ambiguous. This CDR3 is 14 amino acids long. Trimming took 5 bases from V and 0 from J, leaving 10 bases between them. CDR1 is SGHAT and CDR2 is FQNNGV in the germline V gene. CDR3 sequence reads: CASSPTTLNTEAFF. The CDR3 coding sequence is TGTGCCAGCAGCCCGACGACCTTGAACACTGAAGCTTTCTTT.